Presented here are 2 T cell receptor beta chains from one specimen sequenced in a study of shared clonotypes between healthy human individuals. The naive CD8 population came from CD45RO-negative cells selected for CCR7, without terminally differentiated effector memory CD45RA+ cells. Assay: immunoSEQ multiplex PCR; the TCRdb copy retains only in-frame clones and omits some. This sample carries hundreds of thousands of clones, 85% to 95% of them seen once, and the ten largest clones take 0.11%. The sequencing input was naive CD8+ T cells sorted from blood. These receptors originate from a woman aged 25 to 39 in good health.

V usage is TRBV7-2 and J usage is TRBJ1-1; D perhaps matches TRBD1 (6 bases). The CDR3 loop spans 17 amino acids. Trimming pared 1 base from V and 0 bases from J, leaving 15 bases between. CDR1 and CDR2 (germline): SGHTA, FQGNSA. CDR3: CASSLVRGQFLNTEAFF. The CDR3 DNA follows: TGTGCCAGCAGCTTAGTAAGAGGACAGTTTTTGAACACTGAAGCTTTCTTT.

The chain recombines TRBV4-1 with TRBJ2-1; the match to TRBD2 covers 7 bases. Trimming at V came to 0 bases and at J to 5 bases, leaving 7 bases not matched to a gene. CDR1 is MGHRA, CDR2 YSYEKL, per germline. The CDR3 spans 16 residues. The DNA of the CDR3 is TGCGCCAGCAGCCAAGAAGGAGCTAGCGGCGACAATGAGCAGTTCTTC. Translation: CASSQEGASGDNEQFF.